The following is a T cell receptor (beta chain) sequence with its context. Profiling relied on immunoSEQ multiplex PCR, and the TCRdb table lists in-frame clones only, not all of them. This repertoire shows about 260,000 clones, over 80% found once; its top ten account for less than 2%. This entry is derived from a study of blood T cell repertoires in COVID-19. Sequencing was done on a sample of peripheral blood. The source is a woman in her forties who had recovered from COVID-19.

Here the CDR3 reads CASSLSSQVGGEQYF. The CDR3 nucleotides read TGTGCCAGCAGTTTATCATCACAGGTGGGGGGCGAGCAGTACTTC. The V gene is TRBV27, the J gene TRBJ2-7; TRBD2 is a possible D gene (6 bases). The V gene lost 0 bases and the J gene lost 6 bases, with 15 bases spanning the gap. CDR1 and CDR2 (germline): MNHEY, SMNVEV (reference sequence). The CDR3 consists of 15 residues.